This is a list of T cell receptor beta chains from one sample in a study of T cell responses to AZD1222 COVID-19 vaccine. Profiling relied on immunoSEQ multiplex PCR, and the TCRdb table lists in-frame clones only, not all of them. Of some 120,000 clones listed, around 88% are singletons. The source material was peripheral blood, sampled on day 0 of MenACWY control vaccination. These receptors were taken from an adult in good health. CDR3s include the opening cysteine and the closing phenylalanine or tryptophan.

>TRBJ2-1|TRBV12-5
CASGPPARDSYNEQFF
>TRBJ1-5|TRBV12-3/TRBV12-4
CASSLAEPQHF
>TRBJ2-1|TRBV7-6
CASSLEFGLYNEQFF
>TRBJ2-3|TRBV6-5
CASSYSTGSTDTQYF
>TRBJ1-1|TRBV2
CASTQGENTEAFF
>TRBJ1-2|TRBV7-5
CARNPRTGGDYGYTF
>TRBJ2-3|TRBV3-1/TRBV3-2
CASSLWTSGTSTDTQYF
>TRBJ1-5|TRBV6-4
CASSDSDGQPQHF
>TRBJ2-1|TRBV6-5
CASSKQNNEQFF
>TRBJ1-2|TRBV5-5
CASRARTQTAGGYTF
>TRBJ2-5|TRBV7-2
CASSRRLAVYQETQYF
>TRBJ2-7|TRBV5-1
CASSLGQGADEQYF
>TRBJ2-7|TRBV5-1
CASSSTQGVYEQYF
>TRBJ2-1|TRBV7-6
CASSPRYNEQFF
>TRBJ2-1|TRBV11-2
CASSLDGSRSYNEQFF
>TRBJ1-1|TRBV7-3
CASSLAGGLNTEAFF
>TRBJ2-1|TRBV25-1
CASSEPGSTNEQFF
>TRBJ2-5|TRBV27
CASMGVGTAKETQYF
>TRBJ2-7|TRBV27
CASSPGVLYEQYF
>TRBJ2-2|TRBV7-7
CASSLGPPNTGELFF
>TRBJ1-1|TRBV5-4
CASSLYGATEAFF
>TRBJ1-2|TRBV7-9
CASSWDGNYGYTF
>TRBJ1-1|TRBV18
CASSPLERVNTEAFF
>TRBJ2-7|TRBV7-9
CASSSRPLGRTSSYEQYF
>TRBJ2-3|TRBV5-5
CASSFGSSGSTDTQYF
>TRBJ2-3|TRBV24-1
CATSVLAGGPDTQYF
>TRBJ2-2|TRBV6-1
CASSDPGQGSGELFF
>TRBJ2-3|TRBV10-3
CAISVADTQYF
>TRBJ2-7|TRBV10-3
CATYSGTTNYEQYF
>TRBJ1-1|TRBV19
CASSKRLNTEAFF
>TRBJ1-1|TRBV7-3
CASSLRQATEAFF
>TRBJ2-1|TRBV10-3
CATRVDRTYNEQFF
>TRBJ1-5|TRBV6-5
CASSRGQDTTQHF
>TRBJ1-2|TRBV30
CAWSVRPEANYGYTF
>TRBJ1-1|TRBV9
CASSVSLGQGGLGTEAFF
>TRBJ2-5|TRBV11-3
CASSLTRGVRETQYF
>TRBJ1-1|TRBV4-3
CASSPDRGSEAFF
>TRBJ1-5|TRBV7-2
CASSLVVGGQGNQPQHF
>TRBJ1-1|TRBV12-3/TRBV12-4
CASRDLGRTEAFF
>TRBJ1-5|TRBV10-2
CASSDLPQPQHF
>TRBJ2-7|TRBV29-1
CSVRWDSTYEQYF
>TRBJ1-1|TRBV25-1
CASSELSSRNTEAFF
>TRBJ2-2|TRBV6-5
CASSYSEQGLFF
>TRBJ2-7|TRBV12-3/TRBV12-4
CASSLFEEQYF
>TRBJ1-5|TRBV19
CASSIGGESNQPQHF
>TRBJ1-6|TRBV14
CASSQDAGTLHF
>TRBJ2-7|TRBV4-2
CASSQGLDPSYEQYF
>TRBJ1-4|TRBV29-1
CSVLRTTNEKLFF
>TRBJ2-1|TRBV5-6
CASSLVDRAYNEQFF
>TRBJ2-5|TRBV12-5
CASARTQETQYF
>TRBJ2-7|TRBV27
CASSVSGVKQYF
>TRBJ2-7|TRBV9
CASSPFDCDRGNEQYF
>TRBJ2-7|TRBV5-1
CASSLAFSGRHEQYF
>TRBJ1-4|TRBV30
CAWSPGQAIPATNEKLFF